A single TCR beta chain is shown here with its context. What it recognizes is unknown. It was with a sample-barcoded 5' primer and a J-beta primer mix that a second PCR of roughly 6 to 11 cycles was run. TCRdb fed the 5' RACE reads into MiXCR, producing one record per CDR3 protein. The sample carries about 2 million distinct CDR3 sequences, 40% to 55% recorded once. V was cut by 2 bases and J by 10 bases, with 20 bases left in between. In germline, CDR1 is MNHEY, CDR2 SVGAGI. The CDR3 loop spans 16 amino acids. These data are taken from a study of blood T cells in healthy people across ages. Each donor gave approximately 9.1 milliliters of peripheral blood. Study-wide results and caveats: Older age went with lower TCR beta diversity per million T cells, in a roughly linear way.

This chain joins TRBV6-5 and TRBJ1-4; a weak D match, TRBD1 (5 bases). This TCR was recovered from a woman aged 40 to 50 in good health. Sequencing input: blood. The CDR3 region has the DNA TGTGCCAGCAGTTACGGGCCTTGGGACGGGCGAGGAAAACTGTTTTTT. Translating gives CASSYGPWDGRGKLFF.